The 29 T cell receptor beta chains given below trace back to one sample, sequenced in a study of sequential checkpoint blockade in melanoma. Treatment: randomized to nivolumab then ipilimumab (arm A) or the reverse (arm B). Libraries were prepared by immunoSEQ multiplex PCR; TCRdb keeps only in-frame clonotypes and omits some of them. The data hold roughly 13,000 clones, with approximately 22% observed a single time. The sample was tumor tissue (inferred from file names), taken from a patient given nivolumab and ipilimumab in sequence. The receptors shown here come from a human donor with melanoma.

This clone was recorded a few times. The gene calls are TRBV6-7 and TRBJ2-1; D not resolved. TRBV6-7 is an ORF, and what it does is uncertain. Deletions cut 0 bases from V and 3 bases from J, with 15 bases between. The CDR3 is 17 amino acids. This chain's CDR3 is CASSYSRTQIYYNEQFF. DNA of the CDR3: TGTGCCAGCAGTTACTCCCGGACGCAGATATACTACAATGAGCAGTTCTTC.

This clone turned up a few times. This rearrangement joins TRBV6-8 to TRBJ2-7, with 8 bases fitting TRBD2. V lost 6 bases and J lost 4; bases outside the gene matches: 11. The CDR3 is 15 residues long. Germline loops: CDR1 MNHGY, CDR2 SAAAGT. CDR3 amino acids: CASSPRGVFSYEQYF. The CDR3 nucleotides are TGTGCCAGCAGCCCGCGGGGGGTCTTTTCATACGAGCAGTACTTC.

The chain recombines TRBV6-8 with TRBJ1-1, with 10 bases that match TRBD1. Germline CDR1 and CDR2: MNHGY and SAAAGT. The J segment lost 5 bases and the V segment lost 0 bases, leaving 15 bases of the junction unmatched. The CDR3 covers 19 residues. In DNA, the CDR3 is TGTGCCAGCAGTTACTCGATCAATCGGATCGGACAGGGGGGGACTGAAGCTTTCTTT. It translates to CASSYSINRIGQGGTEAFF.

This clone was counted a few times. The V and J genes are TRBV11-3 and TRBJ2-1; 8 bases are shared with TRBD2. CDR3 length: 16 residues. Trimming removed 1 base from V and 7 bases from J; junction bases left unmatched: 9. Germline V gene data show CDR1 as SGHNT and CDR2 as YENEEA. CDR3 DNA: TGTGCCAGCAGCTTAGGACTCGGGAGGGAAAGGAATGAGCAGTTCTTC. Translation: CASSLGLGRERNEQFF. The full variable domain, rest sourced from reference TRBV11-3 and TRBJ2-1, is EAGVVQSPRYKIIEKKQPVAFWCNPISGHNTLYWYLQNLGQGPELLIRYENEEAVDDSQLPKDRFSAERLKGVDSTLKIQPAELGDSAVYLCASSLGLGRERNEQFFGPGTRLTVL.

This rearrangement joins TRBV19 to TRBJ2-4; 10 bases align to TRBD1. The CDR3 is made up of 19 amino acids. After removal of 6 bases from V and 6 bases from J, the junction contained 20 bases not matched to a gene. CDR1 LNHDA and CDR2 SQIVND come from the germline V gene (reference sequence). The CDR3 protein is CASRRQGATLSSAGNIQYF. The DNA of the CDR3 is TGTGCCAGTAGAAGACAGGGGGCGACCCTCTCTAGCGCGGGAAACATTCAGTACTTC.

A few counts support this clone. This chain connects TRBV23-1 to TRBJ1-1; D is unclear. TRBV23-1 is an ORF for which the function is uncertain. The V and J ends lost 6 bases and 0 bases respectively, with 8 bases between them. The CDR3 is 13 amino acids. The CDR3, as DNA: TGCGCCAGCAGCGACGACTTGAACACTGAAGCTTTCTTT. Translated, it gives CASSDDLNTEAFF.

The chain employs TRBV6-8 and TRBJ2-1; TRBD1 aligns across 7 bases. This CDR3 contains 16 residues. CDR1 is MNHGY and CDR2 is SAAAGT in the germline V gene. Trimming cost V 5 bases and J 3 bases; bases outside gene matches: 10. The CDR3 DNA reads TGTGCCAGCAGTGACGGGCCGGCAGGGGGCTACAATGAGCAGTTCTTC. It translates to CASSDGPAGGYNEQFF.

The rearrangement links TRBV11-3 to TRBJ2-7; 8 nucleotides line up with TRBD2. Losses at the gene ends were 6 bases for V and 5 bases for J; bases not matched to a gene: 12. The germline gives CDR1 SGHNT, CDR2 YENEEA. The CDR3 length is 15 residues. The CDR3 DNA follows: TGTGCCAGCAGATCCCGGACTAGCTCGCGGGACGAGCAGTACTTC. Translation: CASRSRTSSRDEQYF.

This chain connects TRBV5-1 to TRBJ1-3; 7 bases are a match to TRBD1. The CDR3 length is 14 residues. V lost 6 bases, J lost 0 bases, and 3 bases stayed unmatched. Germline assignment: CDR1 SGHRS and CDR2 YFSETQ. The CDR3 bases are TGCGCCAGCACCGAGGGGGCCTCTGGAAACACCATATATTTT. Translated, it gives CASTEGASGNTIYF. The variable domain in full, with the rest retrieved from reference TRBV5-1 and TRBJ1-3, is KAGVTQTPRYLIKTRGQQVTLSCSPISGHRSVSWYQQTPGQGLQFLFEYFSETQRNKGNFPGRFSGRQFSNSRSEMNVSTLELGDSALYLCASTEGASGNTIYFGEGSWLTVV.

The chain employs TRBV5-1 and TRBJ1-2; D is ambiguous. Looked up from germline, CDR1 is SGHRS and CDR2 is YFSETQ. The V and J ends lost 0 bases and 2 bases respectively, with 8 bases between them. The CDR3 totals 14 residues. CDR3 in DNA: TGCGCCAGCAGCTTGGGGTCAGCCAACTATGGCTACACCTTC. The encoded protein is CASSLGSANYGYTF.

This clone is a singleton in its sample. The rearrangement joins TRBV19 to TRBJ1-2, with D perhaps TRBD1 (6 bases). V lost 0 bases, J lost 4 bases, and 18 bases lay in between. The CDR3 consists of 17 residues. Germline-derived CDR1 and CDR2 are LNHDA and SQIVND (reference sequence). The chain's CDR3 is CASSIDPPGAKVYGYTF. The CDR3 DNA is TGTGCCAGTAGTATAGATCCCCCGGGGGCGAAAGTCTATGGCTACACCTTC.

This chain links TRBV6-8 with TRBJ1-5; no reliable D call. The CDR3 spans 17 residues. Per the germline V gene, CDR1 is MNHGY and CDR2 is SAAAGT. Trimming removed 6 bases at V and 6 bases at J, with 24 bases between. The CDR3 bases are TGTGCCAGCAGCCACGAAATGACGGATCCAAGAGGTCAGCCCCAGCATTTT. As protein: CASSHEMTDPRGQPQHF.

The table lists this clone with many counts. This chain connects TRBV11-3 to TRBJ1-2; a weak D match, TRBD1 (5 bases). V lost 4 bases and J lost 2, with 17 bases in between. The CDR3 runs to 16 residues. Germline values: CDR1 SGHNT, CDR2 YENEEA. Here the CDR3 DNA reads TGTGCCAGCAGCTGGGACCCCCAGGGCGGGAACTATGGCTACACCTTC. Translation: CASSWDPQGGNYGYTF.

This clone has at least ten counts. The chain is built from TRBV6-8 and TRBJ2-4; the D call may be TRBD1 or TRBD2 (5 bases each). The CDR3 has 17 amino acids. Germline values: CDR1 MNHGY, CDR2 SAAAGT. The ends were cut back, 0 bases at V and 0 bases at J, with 12 bases in the middle. The CDR3 DNA sequence: TGTGCCAGCAGTTACTCAGAGGGGAGCTTAGCCAAAAACATTCAGTACTTC. It encodes CASSYSEGSLAKNIQYF.

V is TRBV18 and J is TRBJ2-2, with TRBD1 identical over 7 bases. The V segment lost 8 bases and the J segment 5 bases; nucleotides outside the gene matches: 8. This CDR3 has 14 residues. CDR1 KGHSH and CDR2 LQKENI come from the germline V gene. The CDR3 loop is CASREGAGTGELFF. Here the CDR3 DNA reads TGTGCCAGCCGCGAGGGGGCAGGAACCGGGGAGCTGTTTTTT.

This clone was counted only a few times. The V and J genes are TRBV9 and TRBJ2-1, with D tentatively TRBD1 or TRBD2 (5 bases each). The CDR3 runs 16 residues. Looked up from germline, CDR1 is SGDLS and CDR2 is YYNGEE. The V and J ends lost 0 bases and 9 bases respectively, with 19 bases between them. CDR3: CASSVGPPGSSTEQFF. CDR3 nucleotides: TGTGCCAGCAGCGTAGGCCCTCCAGGGAGTAGCACTGAGCAGTTCTTC.

The V gene is TRBV12-5, the J gene TRBJ1-2, with no clear D. Deletions cut 1 base from V and 4 bases from J, with 7 bases between. Per the germline V gene, CDR1 is LGHNT and CDR2 is FRNRAP. The CDR3 length is 13 residues. The CDR3 region is CASGLGGTYGYTF. In DNA, the CDR3 is TGTGCTAGTGGTTTGGGGGGTACCTATGGCTACACCTTC.

This chain links TRBV5-1 with TRBJ2-7, with D tentatively TRBD1 or TRBD2 (5 bases each). The V gene lost 0 bases and the J gene lost 4 bases, with 14 bases spanning the gap. The CDR3 totals 15 residues. The germline gives CDR1 SGHRS, CDR2 YFSETQ. CDR3 sequence: CASSLGRQGAYEQYF. Written as DNA, the CDR3 is TGCGCCAGCAGCTTGGGTCGGCAGGGAGCTTACGAGCAGTACTTC.

This chain joins TRBV19 and TRBJ2-5; TRBD2 aligns across 8 bases. Germline CDR1 is LNHDA and CDR2 is SQIVND (reference sequence). The V gene end was trimmed by 5 bases and the J gene end by 5 bases; junction bases not matched to a gene: 7. This CDR3 region has 14 residues. The CDR3 sequence is CASSPGRGYETQYF. CDR3 in DNA: TGTGCCAGTAGTCCCGGGAGGGGTTATGAGACCCAGTACTTC. The variable domain in full, completed from reference TRBV19 and TRBJ2-5, reads DGGITQSPKYLFRKEGQNVTLSCEQNLNHDAMYWYRQDPGQGLRLIYYSQIVNDFQKGDIAEGYSVSREKKESFPLTVTSAQKNPTAFYLCASSPGRGYETQYFGPGTRLLVL.

This clone showed up just a few times. V is TRBV4-1 and J is TRBJ1-2; tentatively, D is TRBD1 (5 bases). The CDR3 covers 13 residues. The V and J ends lost 4 bases and 7 bases respectively, with 13 bases between them. Germline V gene sequence: CDR1 MGHRA, CDR2 YSYEKL. The CDR3 reads CASSPQGLRGYTF. CDR3 in DNA: TGCGCCAGCAGCCCCCAGGGCCTGCGTGGCTACACCTTC.

This clone was counted many times. The chain couples TRBV11-3 to TRBJ2-3; TRBD2 agrees at 12 bases. This CDR3 region has 16 residues. Unmatched junction bases numbered 5, after V lost 3 bases and J lost 4 bases. The germline V gene encodes CDR1 SGHNT and CDR2 YENEEA. Here the CDR3 DNA reads TGTGCCAGCAGCTTGACTAGCGGGAGTAATTCAGATACGCAGTATTTT. Translating gives CASSLTSGSNSDTQYF. The whole variable domain, remainder taken from reference TRBV11-3 and TRBJ2-3, is EAGVVQSPRYKIIEKKQPVAFWCNPISGHNTLYWYLQNLGQGPELLIRYENEEAVDDSQLPKDRFSAERLKGVDSTLKIQPAELGDSAVYLCASSLTSGSNSDTQYFGPGTRLTVL.

This clone was counted a few times. This chain joins TRBV28 and TRBJ1-2; no firm D call. V was shortened by 7 bases and J by 8 bases, with 17 bases between the two germline ends. The CDR3 spans 13 residues. Germline V CDR1 and CDR2: MDHEN, SYDVKM. DNA for the CDR3: TGTGCCAGCACCCAAGGGAGGGTTGAAGGCTACACCTTC. This sequence encodes CASTQGRVEGYTF.

This clone was found many times. The J gene is TRBJ1-2, the V gene TRBV7-6, with 7 bases fitting TRBD1. This CDR3 contains 16 residues. Germline lookup yields CDR1 SGHVS and CDR2 FNYEAQ. V trimming: 5 bases; J trimming: 3 bases; junction bases outside the gene matches: 12. The CDR3 is CASSPTPPRGDYGYTF. Here the CDR3 DNA reads TGTGCCAGCAGCCCTACCCCTCCCAGGGGGGACTATGGCTACACCTTC.

This clone was seen ten or more times. The chain uses TRBV11-3 and TRBJ1-4; weak D call: TRBD1 (6 bases). This CDR3 has 15 amino acids. The germline gives CDR1 SGHNT, CDR2 YENEEA. V was clipped by 2 bases and J by 8 bases, with 15 bases between them. The CDR3, as DNA: TGTGCCAGCAGCTTAAGGAGCGGGGGCGTAGAAAAACTGTTTTTT. Encoded protein: CASSLRSGGVEKLFF. Drawing the rest from reference TRBV11-3 and TRBJ1-4, the complete variable domain is EAGVVQSPRYKIIEKKQPVAFWCNPISGHNTLYWYLQNLGQGPELLIRYENEEAVDDSQLPKDRFSAERLKGVDSTLKIQPAELGDSAVYLCASSLRSGGVEKLFFGSGTQLSVL.

This clone was recorded a few times. V is TRBV14 and J is TRBJ2-5; a possible D gene is TRBD2 (5 bases). The CDR3 covers 14 residues. V was clipped by 4 bases and J by 5 bases, with 14 bases between them. Per the germline V gene, CDR1 is SGHDN and CDR2 is FVKESK. CDR3 sequence (DNA): TGTGCCAGCAGCCCCCCCCTAGCTACCGAGACCCAGTACTTC. Its protein product is CASSPPLATETQYF.

This clone is labeled medium-sized (0.01 to 0.1%). V gene TRBV6-8 combines with J gene TRBJ1-2; no firm D call. Germline loops: CDR1 MNHGY, CDR2 SAAAGT. The CDR3 runs 15 residues. V lost 5 bases and J 2 bases, leaving 15 bases between the germline ends. The CDR3 reads CASSTPPGTNYGYTF. The CDR3 region has the DNA TGTGCCAGCAGTACTCCCCCGGGAACAAACTATGGCTACACCTTC.

This chain uses TRBV10-3 with TRBJ2-1; no clear D gene. Trimming left V 2 bases short and J 4 bases short, with 6 bases between. The V gene's germline CDR1 is ENHRY and CDR2 SYGVKD. The CDR3 runs 13 residues. CDR3 protein: CAISELQYNEQFF. The CDR3 DNA sequence: TGTGCCATCAGTGAGCTGCAATACAATGAGCAGTTCTTC.

The rearrangement uses TRBV19 and TRBJ2-1, with 9 positions matching TRBD1. The germline V gene has CDR1 LNHDA and CDR2 SQIVND (reference sequence). After removal of 9 bases from V and 7 bases from J, the junction contained 10 bases not matched to a gene. The CDR3 covers 14 residues. The DNA of the CDR3 is TGTGCCAGCAGAACCGGGACAGGGTTGAATGAGCAGTTCTTC. Protein sequence: CASRTGTGLNEQFF.

The rearrangement links TRBV6-8 to TRBJ2-4, with TRBD2 matching 10 bases. The CDR3 has 16 amino acids. V gave up 2 bases and J gave up 8 bases; unmatched junction bases: 9. CDR1 MNHGY and CDR2 SAAAGT come from the germline V gene. CDR3 in DNA: TGTGCCAGCAGTTACGTTCTAGCGGGAGAGGGGGACATTCAGTACTTC. Translation gives CASSYVLAGEGDIQYF.